The 2 T cell receptor beta chains below come from one sample, sequenced in a study of tissue T cells after allogeneic stem cell transplantation. TCRdb keeps only in-frame clones here, not all; method: immunoSEQ multiplex PCR. The data contain roughly 30,000 clones, 65% to 90% of them singletons. Sequenced material: blood, taken before transplantation. Receptors originate from a woman aged 18-49 years who later had graft-versus-host disease after an allogeneic stem cell transplant.

The CDR3 loop is CSARELYEQYF. CDR3 DNA sequence: TGCAGTGCTAGGGAGCTCTACGAGCAGTACTTC. V gene TRBV20-1 combines with J gene TRBJ2-7, with no clear D. This CDR3 has 11 residues. Deletions cut 3 bases from V and 3 bases from J, with 6 bases between. Per the germline V gene, CDR1 is DFQATT and CDR2 is SNEGSKA (reference sequence).

The chain joins TRBV27 to TRBJ2-7; TRBD1 aligns across 7 bases. The CDR3 has 13 amino acids. The germline CDR1 and CDR2 sequences are MNHEY and SMNVEV (reference sequence). The V gene end was trimmed by 2 bases and the J gene end by 6 bases; junction bases not matched to a gene: 4. The CDR3 reads CASSLRQGAEQYF. CDR3 nucleotide sequence: TGTGCCAGCAGTTTACGACAGGGAGCCGAGCAGTACTTC.